The 4 T cell receptor beta chains in this list originate from one sample, sequenced in a study of cytomegalovirus exposure and HLA in healthy donors. Researchers ran the PCR with 60 Vbeta and 13 Jbeta primers. Clones were sequenced by immunoSEQ multiplex PCR, and TCRdb holds only the in-frame ones, with some missing. The sample contains 80,000 to 100,000 clones, around three fifths of which appear only once. What was sequenced was PBMCs. Receptors were obtained from a woman in her thirties or forties in good health and CMV-seropositive.

The chain recombines TRBV28 with TRBJ2-7; 7 bases align to TRBD2. V dropped 3 bases and J dropped 2; count of bases not matched to a gene: 10. The CDR3 consists of 16 residues. Per germline, CDR1 MDHEN and CDR2 SYDVKM. CDR3 coding DNA: TGTGCCAGCAGTTTCTTTTCGGGGGGAAAGCCCTACGAGCAGTACTTC. Translated: CASSFFSGGKPYEQYF.

This clone was counted only a few times. The CDR3 is CASSQDTTRNTGELFF. DNA of the CDR3: TGTGCCAGCAGCCAAGACACGACTAGAAACACCGGGGAGCTGTTTTTT. The chain joins TRBV14 to TRBJ2-2; tentatively, D is TRBD2 (6 bases). The V gene lost 0 bases and the J gene lost 2 bases, with 10 bases spanning the gap. CDR3 length: 16 residues. CDR1 and CDR2 from the germline V gene are SGHDN and FVKESK.

CDR3 sequence (DNA): TGTGCCAGCAGGTCTAACTACGGGACAGGGGTTTTTGGTGGCTACACCTTC. Protein: CASRSNYGTGVFGGYTF. V is TRBV28 and J is TRBJ1-2, with 10 bases fitting TRBD1. The CDR3 consists of 17 residues. The germline CDR1 and CDR2 sequences are MDHEN and SYDVKM. Trimming removed 6 bases from V and 7 bases from J; junction bases left unmatched: 17.

The chain links TRBV7-2 to TRBJ2-3; 7 bases agree with TRBD2. With 1 base clipped from V and 6 bases from J, the junction kept 7 bases outside the gene matches. The CDR3 has 15 amino acids. The germline V gene encodes CDR1 SGHTA and CDR2 FQGNSA. The CDR3, as DNA: TGTGCCAGCAGCTTAGGCGGGAGTGGGCTTGATACGCAGTATTTT. Protein product: CASSLGGSGLDTQYF.